This entry concerns a single TCR beta chain. The antigen remains undetermined. They ran version v3.0 of the immunoSEQ assay at survey level. The method was immunoSEQ multiplex PCR; TCRdb's version includes in-frame clones alone and lacks a portion of them. This sample has more than 30,000 clones; about 85% occur once, and the top ten carry roughly 3.2%. The data stem from a study of long-term antiretroviral therapy in people with HIV. Study-wide results and caveats: All blood samples came from the years 2004 to 2017, possibly under older ART regimens. Clones that expanded before ART (that is, prior to treatment) dominated the repertoire at all time points. Post-ART diversity increased but stayed below transplant donor controls. HIV repertoires spanned tighter CDR3 length ranges than controls did.

Per the germline V gene, CDR1 is MNHNS and CDR2 is SASEGT. CDR3 length equals 16 residues. V lost 4 bases and J lost 0, with 15 bases in between. The receptor comes from a man between 18 and 35 years old with HIV. The chain links TRBV6-1 to TRBJ1-1; D remains ambiguous. The sample in question was unsorted PBMCs, obtained 1.9 years after starting antiretroviral therapy. This chain's CDR3 is CASSGPVGFMNTEAFF. CDR3 in DNA: TGTGCCAGCAGTGGGCCCGTTGGATTCATGAACACTGAAGCTTTCTTT.